This T cell receptor beta chain emerged from a study of radiation and T cells in renal cell carcinoma. The study, taken as a whole, reports: Pretreatment tumor biopsies were lacking, so baseline clonotypes are unknown.

Time point noted: blood 2 weeks post-SBRT. The treatment is: 15 Gy SBRT to primary tumor, nephrectomy 4 weeks later. Method: immunoSEQ multiplex PCR; TCRdb's copy keeps in-frame clones and lacks some. The table shows more than 150,000 clones, with around 90% occurring only once. Only one count was recorded for this clone. Its antigen remains unknown. This material consisted of blood, taken from a patient whose treatment included radiotherapy and nephrectomy. This clonotype originated in a woman in her fifties or sixties with renal cell carcinoma.

The CDR3 DNA reads TGTGCCAGCAGCTATATATTCGGGACAGGGGATTCACCCCTCCACTTT. Translating gives CASSYIFGTGDSPLHF. J is TRBJ1-6 and V is TRBV5-8; TRBD1 agrees at 10 bases. From germline, CDR1 is SGHTS and CDR2 YDEGEE. The CDR3 is 16 amino acids. V gave up 3 bases and J gave up 8 bases; unmatched junction bases: 8.